This T cell receptor beta chain was found in a study of response to subunit inactivated influenza vaccine. From germline, CDR1 is DFQATT and CDR2 SNEGSKA (reference sequence). V lost 6 bases to trimming and J lost 1 base, with 12 bases between them. The CDR3 has 13 residues. MiXCR was run by TCRdb on the RT-PCR reads, yielding one entry per CDR3 protein. The table includes 200,000 to 250,000 distinct CDR3 sequences, 9% to 15% detected once. The genes are TRBV20-1 and TRBJ2-5; D may be TRBD1 (6 bases). The sample was non-naive T cells sorted from PBMCs, taken 14 to 15 days before vaccination. This TCR derives from a man aged 50-59 years who received an inactivated influenza vaccine. The CDR3 spells CSATKTGQETQYF. CDR3 coding DNA: TGCAGTGCCACAAAGACAGGCCAAGAGACCCAGTACTTC.